A few counts support the clone carrying this TCR beta chain. The antigen is not known. Library construction for TCR beta used iRepertoire HTBI primers and Arm-PCR of CDR3 regions. How the authors handled the data: Identification yielded some 60 TRBV and about 15 TRBJ segments across samples. TCRdb analysed the multiplex PCR reads with MiXCR anew, one entry per CDR3 protein. TCRdb, rather than the study authors, made the V and J calls. The table has 350,000 to 550,000 distinct CDR3 sequences, under 15% seen once; the top ten hold over 15%. The entry originates in a study of regulatory T cells in long-lasting Graves disease. Findings and caveats of the study: Persistent disease was characterized by preferential usage of TRBV28, TRBJ1-2 and TRBJ2-5.

The CDR3 sequence is 13 residues long. V lost 4 bases, J lost 4 bases, and 8 bases lay in between. The germline V gene encodes CDR1 SGHRS and CDR2 YFSETQ. Documented time point: newly diagnosed GD, antithyroid drugs for less than 3 months. RNA isolated from PBMCs was used to make the TCR library. These data also formed part of another study, on T cells in Graves' hyperthyroidism and ophthalmopathy. Per that study: The primer set for the first-round RT-PCR of the TCR CDR3 was HTBI. Most thyroid clonotypes with frequency above 0.001 were detected in blood.

V usage is TRBV5-1 and J usage is TRBJ2-2; D ambiguous. The specimen comprised peripheral blood mononuclear cells (PBMCs), sampled at new diagnosis, from a patient treated with antithyroid drugs. This receptor was obtained from a woman in her twenties or thirties with Graves disease. CDR3 in DNA: TGCGCCAGCAGCCACCCGCGCACCGGGGAGCTGTTTTTT. Translation: CASSHPRTGELFF.